This T cell receptor beta chain was sequenced in a study of shared clonotypes between healthy human individuals. Study-wide results and caveats: What limited the represented genetic and exposure-history diversity was the small number of donors.

Sequenced by immunoSEQ multiplex PCR; TCRdb stores in-frame clones only, minus some. The data contain about 1 million clones, roughly 80% of them seen just once; the ten biggest clones take up 1.4% to 1.5%. This clone was observed a few times. Antigen specificity is unknown. With 1 base removed from V and 2 bases from J, the gap between germline ends came to 3 bases. CDR1 and CDR2 from the germline V gene are SEHNR and FQNEAQ (reference sequence). CDR3 length equals 13 residues. This chain links TRBV7-9 with TRBJ1-3; D remains unclear. Sequencing was done on a sample of memory CD4+ T cells sorted from blood. Subset: CD45RA-negative fraction. The TCR was taken from a young man in good health. CDR3 protein: CASSLEAGNTIYF. The CDR3 DNA sequence: TGTGCCAGCAGCTTAGAGGCTGGAAACACCATATATTTT.